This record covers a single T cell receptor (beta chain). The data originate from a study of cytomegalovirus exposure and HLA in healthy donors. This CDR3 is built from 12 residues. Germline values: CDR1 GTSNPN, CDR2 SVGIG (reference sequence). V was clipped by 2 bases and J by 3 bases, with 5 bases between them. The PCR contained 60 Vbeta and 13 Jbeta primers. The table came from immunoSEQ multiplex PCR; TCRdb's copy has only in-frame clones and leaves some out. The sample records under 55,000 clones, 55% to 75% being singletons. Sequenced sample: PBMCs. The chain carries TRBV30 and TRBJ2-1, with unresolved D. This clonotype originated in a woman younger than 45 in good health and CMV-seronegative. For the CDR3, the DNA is TGTGCCTGGAGTATAAACTACAATGAGCAGTTCTTC. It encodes CAWSINYNEQFF.